This T cell receptor beta chain was sequenced in a study of CD8 T cells in ankylosing spondylitis. A word on this clonotype: Its antigen is not identified.

The CDR3 extends over 15 amino acids. Unmatched junction bases numbered 10, after V lost 4 bases and J lost 4 bases. In germline, CDR1 is SGDLS, CDR2 YYNGEE. General study findings and limits: Apparently characteristic of ankylosing spondylitis blood was a TCR beta motif (under ten highly homologous variants). Researchers reportedly found disease-linked clones significantly enriched in matched ankylosing spondylitis synovial fluid.

TCRdb recomputed calls from the 5' RACE reads with MiXCR, one row per CDR3 protein. This repertoire shows under 950,000 distinct CDR3 sequences, around 17% found once; its top ten account for 19%. The chain couples TRBV9 to TRBJ2-5; 7 bases align to TRBD1. The sequenced sample was blood, either unsorted or a sorted T cell fraction (not recorded which). The clonotype originates from a male donor with ankylosing spondylitis. Written as DNA, the CDR3 is TGTGCCAGCAGCCTACACAGGGGTACCGGAGAGACCCAGTACTTC. Its translation is CASSLHRGTGETQYF.